This is a list of T cell receptor beta chains from one sample in a study of shared clonotypes between healthy human individuals. Sequencing was performed with immunoSEQ multiplex PCR; in TCRdb, only in-frame clones are kept and a portion is missing. The sample records 1,100,000 or so clones, around 78% being singletons. Sequenced: memory CD4+ T cells from PBMCs. The receptors were gathered from a young man in good health. Some clones in this sample may be carry-over from other donors' samples. Each CDR3 is given with its conserved first and last residue. Each record gives: V gene, clone size, D gene, J gene, CDR3 protein, CDR3 DNA. The D gene is left open where the match is weak. Expanded clones get a size class; other rows say once, few or many, or leave the size out.

TRBV20-1	NA	NA	TRBJ2-7	CSATSSYEQYF	TGCAGTGCTACCTCCTCCTACGAGCAGTACTTC
TRBV29-1	NA	NA	TRBJ2-7	CSYKGNENEQYF	TGCAGCTACAAGGGGAATGAGAACGAGCAGTACTTC
TRBV2	NA	NA	TRBJ1-1	CASSDGGGDTEAFF	TGTGCCAGCAGTGATGGTGGGGGAGACACTGAAGCTTTCTTT
TRBV19	few	NA	TRBJ2-7	CASSLAVSYEQYF	TGTGCCAGTAGCCTGGCAGTATCCTACGAGCAGTACTTC
TRBV18	NA	TRBD1	TRBJ2-7	CASSPAQLGTAYEQYF	TGTGCCAGCTCACCAGCGCAACTTGGGACAGCCTACGAGCAGTACTTC
TRBV5-4	NA	NA	TRBJ2-3	CASSLSRSTDTQYF	TGTGCCAGCAGCTTGAGCAGGTCTACAGATACGCAGTATTTT
TRBV6-1	NA	NA	TRBJ1-1	CASSERTPRDTEAFF	TGTGCCAGCAGTGAACGTACCCCCCGGGACACTGAAGCTTTCTTT
TRBV28	NA	NA	TRBJ1-2	CGIRSLHYGYTF	TGTGGGATTCGGAGCCTTCACTATGGCTACACCTTC
TRBV19	NA	NA	TRBJ2-3	CASSIVPSTDTQYF	TGTGCCAGTAGTATTGTTCCTAGCACAGATACGCAGTATTTT
TRBV7-8	NA	TRBD1	TRBJ2-7	CASSLFGGQGYEQYF	TGTGCCAGCAGCTTATTTGGGGGACAGGGCTACGAGCAGTACTTC
TRBV28	NA	TRBD2	TRBJ2-5	CASSSISGRVETQYF	TGTGCCAGCAGCTCCATTAGCGGGAGAGTGGAGACCCAGTACTTC
TRBV28	NA	TRBD1	TRBJ2-7	CASRGPDRGSYEQYF	TGTGCCAGCAGAGGCCCGGACAGGGGGTCCTACGAGCAGTACTTC
TRBV5-1	NA	TRBD1	TRBJ1-4	CASSTGQDNNEKLFF	TGCGCCAGCAGCACAGGACAGGACAATAATGAAAAACTGTTTTTT
TRBV18	NA	NA	TRBJ2-7	CASSPDRPRALEQYF	TGTGCCAGCTCACCAGATCGACCTAGAGCCCTAGAGCAGTACTTC
TRBV6-1	NA	TRBD2	TRBJ2-1	CASSEAGASGLVSEQFF	TGTGCCAGCAGTGAAGCTGGAGCTAGCGGCCTTGTGAGTGAGCAGTTCTTC
TRBV11-3	NA	NA	TRBJ2-2	CASSPQGHTGELFF	TGTGCCAGCAGCCCACAGGGACACACCGGGGAGCTGTTTTTT
TRBV19	once	TRBD1	TRBJ1-4	CASSTLQGAQKILFF	TGTGCCAGTAGTACTCTTCAGGGGGCGCAGAAAATTCTGTTTTTT
TRBV5-1	NA	TRBD2	TRBJ2-3	CASSPGPSGRVTDTQYF	TGCGCCAGCAGCCCGGGTCCTAGCGGGAGGGTCACAGATACGCAGTATTTT
TRBV28	NA	NA	TRBJ1-3	CASSLVPNTIYF	TGTGCCAGCAGTTTAGTACCAAACACCATATATTTT
TRBV10-3	NA	NA	TRBJ2-7	CAIGRGGYEQYF	TGTGCCATCGGTCGGGGCGGCTACGAGCAGTACTTC
TRBV30	NA	NA	TRBJ1-5	CAWTQSLNQPQHF	TGTGCCTGGACACAGAGTTTAAATCAGCCCCAGCATTTT
TRBV30	few	NA	TRBJ2-2	CAWGPRAGELFF	TGTGCCTGGGGACCTCGAGCTGGGGAGCTGTTTTTT
TRBV11-2	NA	NA	TRBJ2-3	CASSPRPTTSTDTQYF	TGTGCCAGCAGCCCTAGGCCCACCACTAGCACAGATACGCAGTATTTT
TRBV6-1	NA	NA	TRBJ2-7	CASSEVAEQYF	TGTGCCAGCAGTGAAGTCGCCGAGCAGTACTTC
TRBV29-1	NA	TRBD1	TRBJ2-3	CSGQTGFTDTQYF	TGCAGCGGACAGACAGGGTTCACAGATACGCAGTATTTT
TRBV11-1	NA	NA	TRBJ2-7	CASSLFIQGDYEQYF	TGTGCCAGCAGCTTATTTATACAGGGAGACTACGAGCAGTACTTC
TRBV9	NA	TRBD2	TRBJ2-1	CASSVVVSGVNEQFF	TGTGCCAGCAGCGTAGTCGTAAGCGGGGTCAATGAGCAGTTCTTC
TRBV28	NA	TRBD2	TRBJ2-5	CASRLRLAISQETQYF	TGTGCCAGCAGACTACGACTAGCGATCTCCCAAGAGACCCAGTACTTC
TRBV4-3	NA	NA	TRBJ1-4	CASSQGGGGKLFF	TGCGCCAGCAGCCAAGGGGGTGGGGGAAAACTGTTTTTT
TRBV6-4	NA	TRBD2	TRBJ2-1	CASRAGTSGNRGEQFF	TGTGCCAGCAGGGCAGGGACTAGCGGGAATCGGGGTGAGCAGTTCTTC
TRBV28	NA	NA	TRBJ1-1	CASSRRGWNTEAFF	TGTGCCAGCAGCAGAAGGGGGTGGAACACTGAAGCTTTCTTT